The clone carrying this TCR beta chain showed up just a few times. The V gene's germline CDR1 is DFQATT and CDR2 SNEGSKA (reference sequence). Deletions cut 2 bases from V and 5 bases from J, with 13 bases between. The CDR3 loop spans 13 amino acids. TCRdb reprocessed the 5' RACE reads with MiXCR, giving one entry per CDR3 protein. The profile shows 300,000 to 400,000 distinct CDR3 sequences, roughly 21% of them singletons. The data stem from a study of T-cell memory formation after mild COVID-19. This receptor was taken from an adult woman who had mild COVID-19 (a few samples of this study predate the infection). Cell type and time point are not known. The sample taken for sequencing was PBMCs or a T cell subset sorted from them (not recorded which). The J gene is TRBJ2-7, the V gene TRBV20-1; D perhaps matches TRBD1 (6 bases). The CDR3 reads CSARPGTKNEQYF. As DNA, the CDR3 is TGCAGTGCTAGACCCGGGACAAAGAACGAGCAGTACTTC.